The 6 T cell receptor beta chains reported below all come from one sample, sequenced in a study of shared clonotypes between healthy human individuals. Profiling relied on immunoSEQ multiplex PCR, and the TCRdb table lists in-frame clones only, not all of them. The sample lists millions of clones, approximately 95% occurring once. Sequenced sample: naive CD4+ T cells sorted from blood. The subset is: CD45RA+ positively selected. The receptors were sampled from a man aged 18-30 years in good health.

This clone was observed a few times. Distinct nucleotide sequences in the sample also encode this CDR3. This chain connects TRBV19 to TRBJ1-5, with TRBD1 matching over 7 bases. Germline V lookup: CDR1 LNHDA, CDR2 SQIVND (reference sequence). The CDR3 totals 12 residues. The V segment lost 6 bases and the J segment 7 bases; nucleotides outside the gene matches: 3. CDR3 nucleotides: TGTGCCAGTAGAACAGGGGACCAGCCCCAGCATTTT. Residues: CASRTGDQPQHF. Using reference TRBV19 and TRBJ1-5 for the parts outside the CDR3, the full variable domain is DGGITQSPKYLFRKEGQNVTLSCEQNLNHDAMYWYRQDPGQGLRLIYYSQIVNDFQKGDIAEGYSVSREKKESFPLTVTSAQKNPTAFYLCASRTGDQPQHFGDGTRLSIL.

This chain joins TRBV28 and TRBJ1-4, with 9 bases fitting TRBD1. With 5 bases clipped from V and 6 bases from J, the junction kept 4 bases outside the gene matches. CDR1 is MDHEN and CDR2 is SYDVKM in the germline V gene. This CDR3 region has 14 residues. CDR3 in amino acids: CASSGRQGDEKLFF. CDR3 in DNA: TGTGCCAGCAGTGGACGACAGGGGGATGAAAAACTGTTTTTT.

The chain carries TRBV5-1 and TRBJ2-7, with 12 positions matching TRBD2. The V gene's germline CDR1 is SGHRS and CDR2 YFSETQ. The CDR3 consists of 15 residues. V trimming: 5 bases; J trimming: 5 bases; junction bases outside the gene matches: 8. CDR3 nucleotides: TGCGCCAGCAGGCCAGGACTAGCGGGAATCGACGAGCAGTACTTC. Encoded protein: CASRPGLAGIDEQYF.

The chain carries TRBV6-5 and TRBJ1-1, with 9 nucleotides matching TRBD1. Unmatched junction bases numbered 4, after V lost 6 bases and J lost 5 bases. CDR1 and CDR2 from the germline V gene are MNHEY and SVGAGI. This CDR3 has 13 residues. CDR3 DNA sequence: TGTGCCAGCAGAGACGGACAGGGGACTGAAGCTTTCTTT. It yields the protein CASRDGQGTEAFF.

This sequence joins TRBV4-1 and TRBJ1-5; D is ambiguous. Germline CDR1 reads MGHRA; CDR2 reads YSYEKL. V gave up 4 bases and J gave up 1 base, with 14 bases separating them. CDR3 length: 16 residues. In DNA form, the CDR3 reads TGCGCCAGCAGCCGCCTTCAGGACGGGAGCAATCAGCCCCAGCATTTT. It yields the protein CASSRLQDGSNQPQHF.

This clone was recorded once. Within the sample, other DNA sequences also encode this same CDR3. The chain joins TRBV5-4 to TRBJ2-6, with D possibly being TRBD1 or TRBD2 (5 bases each). Between the trimmed V and J ends, which lost 4 bases and 1 base, there was a span of 9 bases. Germline V gene sequence: CDR1 SGHNT, CDR2 YYREEE (reference sequence). The CDR3 totals 15 residues. The CDR3 reads CASSPGRSGANVLTF. The CDR3 coding sequence is TGTGCCAGCAGCCCGGGACGGTCTGGGGCCAACGTCCTGACTTTC. Variable domain in full (rest from reference TRBV5-4 and TRBJ2-6): ETGVTQSPTHLIKTRGQQVTLRCSSQSGHNTVSWYQQALGQGPQFIFQYYREEENGRGNFPPRFSGLQFPNYSSELNVNALELDDSALYLCASSPGRSGANVLTFGAGSRLTVL.